This TCR beta chain was recorded in a study of CD8 T cells in ankylosing spondylitis. Overall study findings and caveats: A motif of roughly 8 highly homologous TCR beta variants was seen as apparently characteristic of ankylosing spondylitis blood.

Germline V CDR1 and CDR2: LGHDT, YNNKEL (reference sequence). Trimming shortened V by 1 base and J by 5 bases, and 14 bases separated the two germline ends. The CDR3 totals 15 residues. In TCRdb, the 5' RACE reads were re-called with MiXCR into one record per CDR3 protein. Altogether about 450,000 distinct CDR3 sequences are present, 25% to 30% being singletons, with the ten largest covering 0.89%. About this clonotype: Antigen: not known.

V usage is TRBV3-1 and J usage is TRBJ2-5, with D possibly being TRBD1 (5 bases). Sequenced input: blood, either unsorted or a sorted T cell fraction (not recorded which). The receptor was isolated from a male donor with ankylosing spondylitis. CDR3 sequence: CASSQGGLSRETQYF. CDR3 sequence (DNA): TGTGCCAGCAGCCAAGGGGGCCTAAGTCGGGAGACCCAGTACTTC.